The following is a T cell receptor (beta chain) sequence with its context. Using immunoSEQ multiplex PCR, the repertoire was profiled, and TCRdb retains in-frame clones only, with some absent. The sample consists of some 490,000 clones, 75% to 90% of them appearing once. This record comes from a study of blood T cell repertoires in COVID-19. The germline gives CDR1 SEHNR, CDR2 FQNEAQ (reference sequence). With V trimmed by 3 bases and J by 0 bases, 0 bases remained unmatched. The CDR3 runs 16 residues. The receptor was derived from a human donor in a cohort sampled during active COVID-19. The chain recombines TRBV7-9 with TRBJ2-6; 9 nucleotides line up with TRBD1. Sequencing was carried out using peripheral blood. The CDR3 bases are TGTGCCAGCAGCTTGACAGGGGGCTCTGGGGCCAACGTCCTGACTTTC. Translation: CASSLTGGSGANVLTF.